Below, one TCR beta chain is given with its context. Its antigen is not identified. TCRdb's copy holds only in-frame clones and misses some; the assay was immunoSEQ multiplex PCR. Among approximately 15,000 clones, 80% were seen once, and the ten largest hold 4% to 4.5%. In germline, CDR1 is WSHSY, CDR2 SAAADI. V trimming: 2 bases; J trimming: 2 bases; junction bases outside the gene matches: 2. The CDR3 consists of 14 residues. These data belong to a study of T cell repertoires in ileal Crohn's disease. Study-wide points: Compared with non-smokers, active smokers at surgery showed more clonal expansions.

The sample taken for sequencing was ileal tissue. The receptor's source is an adult with Crohn's disease. V usage is TRBV10-2 and J usage is TRBJ2-5; TRBD2 agrees at 7 bases. CDR3 nucleotide sequence: TGCGCCAGCAGTGAGATACTAGCGCAAGAGACCCAGTACTTC. This translates into CASSEILAQETQYF.